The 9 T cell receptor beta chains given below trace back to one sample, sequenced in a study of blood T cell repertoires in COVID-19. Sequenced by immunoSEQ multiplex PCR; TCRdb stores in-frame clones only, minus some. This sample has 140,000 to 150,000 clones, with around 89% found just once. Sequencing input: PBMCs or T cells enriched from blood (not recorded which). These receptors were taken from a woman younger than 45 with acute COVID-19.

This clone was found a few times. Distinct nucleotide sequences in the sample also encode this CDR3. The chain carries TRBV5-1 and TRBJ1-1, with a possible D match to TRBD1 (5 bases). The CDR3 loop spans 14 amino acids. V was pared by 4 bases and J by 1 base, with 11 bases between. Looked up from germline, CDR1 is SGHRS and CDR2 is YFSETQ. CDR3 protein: CASSELQGNTEAFF. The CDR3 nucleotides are TGCGCCAGCAGCGAACTTCAGGGGAACACTGAAGCTTTCTTT.

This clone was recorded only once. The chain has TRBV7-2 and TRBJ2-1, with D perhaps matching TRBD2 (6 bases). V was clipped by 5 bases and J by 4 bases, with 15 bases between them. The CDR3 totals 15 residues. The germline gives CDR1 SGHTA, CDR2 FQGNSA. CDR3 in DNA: TGTGCCAGCAGCGCGTCCGGCGGGGTGTACAATGAGCAGTTCTTC. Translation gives CASSASGGVYNEQFF.

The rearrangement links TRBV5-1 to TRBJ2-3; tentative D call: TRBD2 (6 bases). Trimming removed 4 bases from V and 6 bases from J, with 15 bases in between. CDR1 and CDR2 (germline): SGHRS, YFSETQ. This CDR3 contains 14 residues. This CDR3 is CASSLGTRGDTQYF. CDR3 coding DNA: TGCGCCAGCAGCCTGGGGACCCGGGGGGATACGCAGTATTTT.

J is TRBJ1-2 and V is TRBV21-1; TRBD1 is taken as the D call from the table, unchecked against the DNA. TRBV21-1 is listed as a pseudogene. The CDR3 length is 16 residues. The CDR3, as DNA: TGTGCCAGCAGTGTTGGGACAGGGGGTCCTTTTTATGGCTACACCTTC. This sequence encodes CASSVGTGGPFYGYTF.

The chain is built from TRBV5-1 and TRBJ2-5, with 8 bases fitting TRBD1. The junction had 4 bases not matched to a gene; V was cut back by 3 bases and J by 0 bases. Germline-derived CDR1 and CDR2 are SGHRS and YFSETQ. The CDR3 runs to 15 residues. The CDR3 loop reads CASSSLTGDQETQYF. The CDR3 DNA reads TGCGCCAGCAGCTCCCTGACAGGGGACCAAGAGACCCAGTACTTC.

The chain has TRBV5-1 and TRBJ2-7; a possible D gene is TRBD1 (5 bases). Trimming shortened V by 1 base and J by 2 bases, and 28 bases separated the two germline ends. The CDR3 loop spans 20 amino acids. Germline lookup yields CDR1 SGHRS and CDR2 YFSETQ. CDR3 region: CASSLKSLAGPESFPYEQYF. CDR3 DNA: TGCGCCAGCAGCTTGAAATCTTTGGCAGGGCCCGAATCCTTCCCCTACGAGCAGTACTTC. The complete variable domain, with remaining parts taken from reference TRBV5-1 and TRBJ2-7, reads KAGVTQTPRYLIKTRGQQVTLSCSPISGHRSVSWYQQTPGQGLQFLFEYFSETQRNKGNFPGRFSGRQFSNSRSEMNVSTLELGDSALYLCASSLKSLAGPESFPYEQYFGPGTRLTVT.

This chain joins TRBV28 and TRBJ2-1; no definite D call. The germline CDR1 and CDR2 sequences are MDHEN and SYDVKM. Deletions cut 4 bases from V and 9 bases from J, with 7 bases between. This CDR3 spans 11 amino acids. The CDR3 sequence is CASSYLSEQFF. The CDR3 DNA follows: TGTGCCAGCAGTTATCTCTCTGAGCAGTTCTTC.

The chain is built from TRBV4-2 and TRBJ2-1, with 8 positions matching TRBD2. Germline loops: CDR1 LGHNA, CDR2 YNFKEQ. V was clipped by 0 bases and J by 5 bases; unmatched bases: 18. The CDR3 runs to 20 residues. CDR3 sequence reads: CASSQDPGFGRAFDHNEQFF. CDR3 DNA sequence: TGTGCCAGCAGCCAAGATCCCGGGTTCGGGAGGGCCTTCGATCACAATGAGCAGTTCTTC.

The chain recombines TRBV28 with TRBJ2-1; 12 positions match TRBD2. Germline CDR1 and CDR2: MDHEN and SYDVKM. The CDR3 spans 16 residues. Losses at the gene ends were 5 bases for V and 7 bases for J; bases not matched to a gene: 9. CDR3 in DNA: TGTGCCAGCAGTCTTGGAAACGGACTAGCGGGAAATGAGCAGTTCTTC. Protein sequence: CASSLGNGLAGNEQFF.